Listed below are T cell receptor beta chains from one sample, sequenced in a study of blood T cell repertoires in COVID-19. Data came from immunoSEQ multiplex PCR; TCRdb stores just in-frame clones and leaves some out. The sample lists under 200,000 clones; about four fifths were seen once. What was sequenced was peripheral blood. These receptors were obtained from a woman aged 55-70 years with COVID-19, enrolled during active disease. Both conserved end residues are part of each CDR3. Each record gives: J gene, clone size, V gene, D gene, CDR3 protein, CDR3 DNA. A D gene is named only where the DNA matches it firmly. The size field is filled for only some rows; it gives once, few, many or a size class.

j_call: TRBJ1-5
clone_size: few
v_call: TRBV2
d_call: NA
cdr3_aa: CASSAAGNQPQHF
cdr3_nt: TGTGCCAGCAGTGCGGCAGGGAATCAGCCCCAGCATTTT

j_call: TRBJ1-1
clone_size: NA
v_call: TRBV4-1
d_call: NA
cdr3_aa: CASSQIGDRNTEAFF
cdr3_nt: TGCGCCAGCAGCCAAATAGGTGACAGGAACACTGAAGCTTTCTTT

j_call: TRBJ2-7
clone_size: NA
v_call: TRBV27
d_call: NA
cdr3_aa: CASSPRVAAYEQYF
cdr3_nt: TGTGCCAGCAGCCCCCGGGTAGCAGCCTACGAGCAGTACTTC

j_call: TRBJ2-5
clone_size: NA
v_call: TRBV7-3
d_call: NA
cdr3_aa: CASSSGETQYF
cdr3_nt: TGTGCCAGCAGCAGCGGGGAGACCCAGTACTTC

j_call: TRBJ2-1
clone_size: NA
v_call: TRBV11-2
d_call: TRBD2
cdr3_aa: CASSLGLAGGASSYNEQFF
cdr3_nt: TGTGCCAGCAGCTTGGGATTAGCGGGAGGCGCTAGCTCCTACAATGAGCAGTTCTTC

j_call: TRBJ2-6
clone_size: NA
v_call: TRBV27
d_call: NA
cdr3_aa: CASSFFGTPSSGANVLTF
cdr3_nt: TGTGCCAGCAGTTTTTTCGGGACTCCTAGCTCTGGGGCCAACGTCCTGACTTTC

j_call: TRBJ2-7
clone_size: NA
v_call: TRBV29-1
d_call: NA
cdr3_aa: CSVGGGYEQYF
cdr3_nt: TGCAGCGTTGGTGGGGGGTACGAGCAGTACTTC

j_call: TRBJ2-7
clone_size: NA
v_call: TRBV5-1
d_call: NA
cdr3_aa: CASSLGTTYEQYF
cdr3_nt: TGCGCCAGCAGCTTGGGCACTACCTACGAGCAGTACTTC

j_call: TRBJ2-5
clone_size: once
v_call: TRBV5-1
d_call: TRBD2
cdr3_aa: CASSSGGGQETQYF
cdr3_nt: TGCGCCAGCAGCTCGGGGGGAGGTCAAGAGACCCAGTACTTC

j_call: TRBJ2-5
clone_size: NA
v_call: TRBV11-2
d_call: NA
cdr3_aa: CASSLPPVGETQYF
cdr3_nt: TGTGCCAGCAGCTTACCCCCCGTTGGCGAGACCCAGTACTTC

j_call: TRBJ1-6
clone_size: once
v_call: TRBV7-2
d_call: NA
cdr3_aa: CASQPPGSSYNSPLHF
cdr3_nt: TGTGCCAGTCAGCCCCCGGGGAGCTCCTATAATTCACCCCTCCACTTT

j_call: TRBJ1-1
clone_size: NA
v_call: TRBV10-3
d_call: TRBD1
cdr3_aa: CAISEASGQVSTEAFF
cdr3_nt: TGTGCCATCAGCGAAGCCTCCGGACAGGTCAGCACTGAAGCTTTCTTT

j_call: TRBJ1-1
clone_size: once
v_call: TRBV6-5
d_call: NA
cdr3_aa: CASSLSRSRGAFF
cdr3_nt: TGTGCCAGCAGCTTATCGAGATCCCGAGGAGCTTTCTTT

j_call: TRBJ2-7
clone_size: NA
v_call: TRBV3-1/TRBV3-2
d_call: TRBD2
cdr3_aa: CASSTGTSGTYEQYF
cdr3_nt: TGTGCCAGCAGCACCGGGACTAGCGGTACCTACGAGCAGTACTTC

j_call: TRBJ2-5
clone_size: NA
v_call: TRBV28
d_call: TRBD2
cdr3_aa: CASRGLQGSYQETQYF
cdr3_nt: TGTGCCAGCAGGGGACTACAAGGGAGCTACCAAGAGACCCAGTACTTC

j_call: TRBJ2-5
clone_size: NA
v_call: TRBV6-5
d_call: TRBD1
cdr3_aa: CASRTGVETQYF
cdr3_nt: TGTGCCAGCAGAACAGGGGTGGAGACCCAGTACTTC

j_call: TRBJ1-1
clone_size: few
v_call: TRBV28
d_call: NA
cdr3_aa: CASSAPREARNTEAFF
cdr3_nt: TGTGCCAGCAGTGCCCCCCGGGAGGCAAGGAACACTGAAGCTTTCTTT

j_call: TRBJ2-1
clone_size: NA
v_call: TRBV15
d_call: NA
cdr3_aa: CATSRAAGTYNEQFF
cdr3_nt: TGTGCCACCAGCAGAGCGGCGGGAACCTACAATGAGCAGTTCTTC